This T cell receptor beta chain was obtained from a study of regulatory T cells in long-lasting Graves disease (dated by TCRdb to the early 2020s). For context, the study as a whole: Patients with newly diagnosed Graves' disease had been on antithyroid drugs for under 3 months. Patients with persistent Graves' disease were compared with patients with newly diagnosed Graves' disease using TCR sequencing and RNA sequencing of peripheral blood. The study was registered as a clinical trial and conducted in China. TCR sequencing covered roughly 13 persistent and around 20 newly diagnosed Graves' disease patients, 33 samples in total.

What this sample's time point label stands for: newly diagnosed GD, antithyroid drugs for less than 3 months. For both TCR sequencing and RNA sequencing, RNA was extracted from PBMCs in TRIzol. Graves' disease was diagnosed according to American Thyroid Association guidelines. The patients came from an endocrinology department in Xi'an, China. Each patient gave about 8.1 milliliters of peripheral blood, collected in an EDTA anticoagulant tube. PBMCs were isolated by Ficoll Paque Plus density gradient separation without further T cell sorting. An Agilent 2100 Bioanalyzer and agarose gel were used to assess RNA quality, and a NanoDrop 2000 was used to measure RNA concentration. Notes on this clonotype: There is no known antigen for this receptor. No per-base quality is available; no much larger clone lies one base away.

The library was made by multiplex PCR. Sequencing was carried out with an Illumina HiSeq 4000. CDR3 regions were amplified by Arm-PCR with iRepertoire HTBI primers to construct TCR beta libraries. PCR products were gel purified before sequencing. Under the source paper's analysis protocol: Gene usage analysis of CDR3 amino acid clonotypes relied on the roughly 60 TRBV and about 13 TRBJ segments identified across samples. COPE and FqMerger were used to merge filtered high-quality paired reads into contigs. Contigs were aligned with BLAST to IMGT TRBV, TRBD and TRBJ reference genes, and CDR3 was defined per IMGT. Highly expanded clones were defined as clonotypes with a frequency above 0.1%. Shannon entropy was used to measure repertoire diversity, and the Gini coefficient was used to measure V-J evenness. A clonotype found in more than one individual was treated as public. TCRdb cleaned the public reads at Q25 with fastp, built clones with MiXCR and kept in-frame beta chains. Rows are unified per CDR3 protein, each entry keeping the most common DNA and genes. The V and J calls and clone size are TCRdb's, not the authors'. Present in this sample are around 450,000 distinct CDR3 sequences, 15% to 20% of which were seen just once. 10% to 15% of the sample comes from the top ten.

The CDR3 starts with the cysteine, ends with the phenylalanine, and has 15 residues. Left in the record is the CDR3 DNA by itself, 45 bases read in frame from the first base. The germline V gene (reference sequence) sets CDR1 to LGHDT and CDR2 to YNNKEL. V and J are trimmed by 7 bases and 6 bases, and the gene matches miss 12 bases of the junction. The full study reports these points: Peripheral blood alone was examined, since thyroid tissue, which constituted the primary lesion, could not be accessed. Preferential use of TRBV28, TRBJ1-2 and TRBJ2-5 was observed in persistent disease, whereas TRBV20-1 and TRBJ2-1 were favored in newly diagnosed disease. Patients with persistent disease shared more public clonotypes (around 2,700) than newly diagnosed patients did (about 1,000). Compared with newly diagnosed patients, persistent Graves' disease patients had lower TCR Shannon entropy and fewer highly expanded clones, which suggests clonal expansion. The authors noted that the small sample size was a limitation that may lower accuracy. Sequencing and analysis were limited to the TCR beta chain.

The same data also contributed to another study, on T cells in Graves' hyperthyroidism and ophthalmopathy. As noted in the second study: Stable Graves' hyperthyroidism was defined as the absence of progression to ophthalmopathy over 18 months of follow-up. Hyperthyroidism patients were newly diagnosed, had a disease duration of under 2 months, and were aged 18 to 65 years. Patients with uncontrolled infections, other autoimmune diseases, pregnancy or lactation were excluded. Diagnoses were based on clinical symptoms, serum thyroxine and TRAb, thyroid ultrasound and orbital computed tomography. The first round of RT-PCR for the TCR CDR3 was performed with the HTBI primer set and the Qiagen OneStep RT-PCR kit. Most expanded thyroid clonotypes (frequency above 0.001) were also detected in blood, a finding suggesting that blood repertoires may reflect thyroid immune responses. A 13 V-J signature model separated ophthalmopathy from stable hyperthyroidism, with 87.88% sensitivity and about 81% specificity in cross-validation and 80%/75% in testing. In validation, progression to ophthalmopathy was predicted by the model with around 71% sensitivity and roughly 76% specificity, a median of about 6.4 months before onset. TCR V-J signatures able to tell the groups apart were searched for in a discovery cohort of about a hundred patients, of whom around 43 had Graves' ophthalmopathy and about 60 had stable Graves' hyperthyroidism. Whether ophthalmopathy could be predicted prospectively was tested in an independent validation cohort made up of 18 to 20 hyperthyroidism patients plus 17 patients who later progressed to ophthalmopathy. The 100 discovery patients were randomly split 7:3 into training and test sets. In addition, the study compared T-cell repertoires in thyroid tissue and in blood from about 6 Graves' hyperthyroidism patients. After blood sampling, hyperthyroidism patients were treated with methimazole at a starting dose of 30 mg daily, and ophthalmopathy patients were treated with high-dose intravenous methylprednisolone. Libraries were constructed in a second round of multiplex PCR, after which size selection and purification were carried out. Libraries were sequenced paired-end with 100 bp reads on an Illumina HiSeq2000. Raw data were processed with SOAPnuke, discarding reads with adapters, uncalled bases, mean Phred below 15, or no exact constant-primer or identifier match. COPE v1.2.5 was used to merge the high-quality paired reads, and each unique nucleotide sequence was defined as a clonotype. Clonotypes were aligned to IMGT TRBV, TRBD and TRBJ reference segments using MiTCR v1.1. Analysis was restricted to V-J combinations with a frequency above 0.0001, which covered roughly 99% of repertoires. A TCS score was defined as the ratio of F50 (clonal expansion) to E x V (chaos), with BLOSUM62-based TCRdist applied between CDR3 peptides within each V-J. Welch's t-statistics and random forest reduced fewer than 600 V-J features to 13, which were used in a naive Bayes classifier (R e1071). Sample size was not statistically predetermined, and blinding of investigators to group allocation was not performed. According to the paper, TCR Vbeta CDR3 sequencing was carried out on 135 peripheral blood samples, which came from 40 to 45 ophthalmopathy, around 74 hyperthyroidism and roughly 17 progressor patients.

The sequence was collected from a man between 40 and 49 years old with Graves disease. Donor details come from another sample of the same person, matched by shared clones. Sample: peripheral blood mononuclear cells (PBMCs), taken at new diagnosis, from a patient treated with antithyroid drugs. The sequence joins TRBV3-1 to TRBJ2-3, and 8 junctional nucleotides match TRBD2. In nucleotide form, the sequence is TGTGCCAGCATTCAAAGGGGTAGCGGGAAGGATACGCAGTATTTT. Its protein reads: CASIQRGSGKDTQYF.